These 4 T cell receptor beta chains originate from one sample sequenced in a study of cytomegalovirus exposure and HLA in healthy donors. The PCR employed 60 Vbeta primers together with 13 Jbeta primers. Clones were read by immunoSEQ multiplex PCR, and TCRdb kept only the in-frame ones, dropping some. The data show more than 150,000 clones, around 80% seen once. Material: PBMCs. The receptor source for this set is a woman aged 30 to 39 in good health and CMV-seronegative.

The rearrangement links TRBV6-6 to TRBJ2-5; D perhaps matches TRBD2 (5 bases). TRBJ2-7 matches the DNA end more closely, so the J call is doubtful. The CDR3 spans 15 residues. Per the germline V gene, CDR1 is MNHNY and CDR2 is SVGAGI (reference sequence). This CDR3 reads CASRPAAGLSYEQYF. CDR3 DNA sequence: TGTGCCAGCAGACCAGCGGCTGGCCTCTCCTACGAGCAGTACTTC.

The chain joins TRBV11-2 to TRBJ2-7, with D tentatively TRBD1 (5 bases). Germline CDR1 SGHAT, CDR2 FQNNGV. V was pared by 0 bases and J by 2 bases, with 8 bases between. CDR3 size: 14 residues. The chain's CDR3 is CASSLERGPYEQYF. For the CDR3, the DNA is TGTGCCAGCAGCTTAGAAAGGGGCCCCTACGAGCAGTACTTC. The full variable domain, completed using reference TRBV11-2 and TRBJ2-7, is EAGVAQSPRYKIIEKRQSVAFWCNPISGHATLYWYQQILGQGPKLLIQFQNNGVVDDSQLPKDRFSAERLKGVDSTLKIQPAKLEDSAVYLCASSLERGPYEQYFGPGTRLTVT.

The rearrangement links TRBV4-3 to TRBJ1-2; no reliable D call. Trimming left V 1 base short and J 4 bases short, with 13 bases between. This CDR3 has 15 residues. The germline gives CDR1 LGHNA, CDR2 YSLEER. The DNA for the CDR3 is TGCGCCAGCAGCCAAGTTATACAGTCCTTCTATGGCTACACCTTC. It yields the protein CASSQVIQSFYGYTF.

The genes are TRBV29-1 and TRBJ2-3; 10 positions match TRBD1. With V trimmed by 7 bases and J by 3 bases, 7 bases remained unmatched. Germline lookup yields CDR1 SQVTM and CDR2 ANQGSEA. The CDR3 is made up of 14 amino acids. The CDR3: CSAATGGATDTQYF. CDR3 nucleotides: TGCAGCGCCGCGACAGGGGGCGCAACAGATACGCAGTATTTT.